The 28 T cell receptor beta chains below all came from one sample that was sequenced in a study of blood T cell repertoires in COVID-19. Libraries were prepared by immunoSEQ multiplex PCR; TCRdb keeps only in-frame clonotypes and omits some of them. The table lists about 250,000 clones, almost 90% of them singletons. The source material was peripheral blood. These receptors originate from a woman aged 55-69 years with COVID-19, enrolled during active disease.

This clone appeared once. The chain recombines TRBV7-6 with TRBJ2-3; TRBD2 is a possible D gene (5 bases). This CDR3 is built from 11 residues. The germline CDR1 and CDR2 sequences are SGHVS and FNYEAQ. V lost 8 bases and J 5 bases, leaving 8 bases between the germline ends. The CDR3 bases are TGTGCCAGCGTGGGGAGAGATACGCAGTATTTT. As protein: CASVGRDTQYF.

The chain employs TRBV5-4 and TRBJ2-2; 10 bases are shared with TRBD1. After removal of 4 bases from V and 6 bases from J, the junction contained 6 bases not matched to a gene. Germline V gives CDR1 SGHNT, CDR2 YYREEE (reference sequence). This CDR3 spans 15 amino acids. The CDR3, as DNA: TGTGCCAGCAGCCCGACAGGGGGCGCCGCCGGGGAGCTGTTTTTT. It yields the protein CASSPTGGAAGELFF.

The rearrangement joins TRBV7-9 to TRBJ1-6; D is ambiguous. V dropped 4 bases and J dropped 7 bases, with 14 bases sitting between them. CDR1 is SEHNR and CDR2 is FQNEAQ in the germline V gene (reference sequence). The CDR3 runs to 15 residues. Here the CDR3 reads CASSSSGSTNSPLHF. The CDR3 DNA reads TGTGCCAGCAGCTCCTCGGGATCGACGAATTCACCCCTCCACTTT.

V gene TRBV6-2 or TRBV6-3 combines with J gene TRBJ2-5; 9 nucleotides align to TRBD2. The CDR3 is 16 amino acids. Germline V gene lookup returns CDR1 MNHEY and CDR2 SVGEGT. V was pared by 7 bases and J by 9 bases, with 18 bases of the junction left unmatched. CDR3 region: CASNPQRGGGVVSQYF. CDR3 nucleotide sequence: TGTGCCAGCAACCCCCAGAGGGGCGGGGGGGTTGTTTCCCAGTACTTC.

The chain is built from TRBV6-5 and TRBJ1-4; D unclear. The CDR3 totals 13 residues. CDR1 is MNHEY and CDR2 is SVGAGI in the germline V gene. The CDR3 reads CGTTGPIGEKLFF. In DNA form, the CDR3 reads TGTGGGACTACGGGCCCCATCGGTGAAAAACTGTTTTTT.

The chain couples TRBV10-3 to TRBJ1-3, with 7 bases that match TRBD1. With 3 bases clipped from V and 0 bases from J, the junction kept 8 bases outside the gene matches. From germline, CDR1 is ENHRY and CDR2 SYGVKD. The CDR3 is made up of 17 amino acids. In nucleotides, the CDR3 is TGTGCCATCAGTGAACTGGGGGGACAGAGCTCTGGAAACACCATATATTTT. Its translation is CAISELGGQSSGNTIYF.

The CDR3 sequence is CASSKHQPIPGGPIQYF. CDR3 sequence (DNA): TGTGCCAGCAGCAAACACCAACCGATCCCAGGGGGGCCAATTCAGTACTTC. V is TRBV21-1 and J is TRBJ2-4; the D segment call TRBD1 is taken from the table without a DNA check. TRBV21-1 is classified as a pseudogene. The CDR3 sequence is 17 residues long.

This clone is a singleton in its sample. This chain joins TRBV19 and TRBJ2-7, with TRBD1 matching 9 bases. V gave up 6 bases and J gave up 0 bases; unmatched junction bases: 6. Germline values: CDR1 LNHDA, CDR2 SQIVND (reference sequence). This CDR3 has 15 residues. CDR3: CASRIQGAGSYEQYF. Here the CDR3 DNA reads TGTGCCAGTAGGATACAGGGGGCCGGCTCCTACGAGCAGTACTTC.

This sequence joins TRBV13 and TRBJ2-3; unclear D gene. CDR1 is PRHDT, CDR2 FYEKMQ, per germline (reference sequence). V was shortened by 1 base and J by 4 bases, with 12 bases between the two germline ends. The CDR3 length is 15 residues. The CDR3 coding sequence is TGTGCCAGCAGCTTAGTGAGCCAAACCCCAGATACGCAGTATTTT. Translating gives CASSLVSQTPDTQYF.

The chain joins TRBV6-5 to TRBJ2-1; D may be TRBD1 (7 bases). Trimming removed 5 bases from V and 4 bases from J, with 12 bases in between. The CDR3 has 14 residues. Germline CDR1 MNHEY, CDR2 SVGAGI. CDR3 DNA sequence: TGTGCCAGCAGTCGACAGGGAGGATACAATGAGCAGTTCTTC. It is translated as CASSRQGGYNEQFF.

The J gene is TRBJ1-2, the V gene TRBV6-5, with D possibly TRBD1 on 5 matching bases. V lost 0 bases to trimming and J lost 3 bases, with 14 bases between them. The CDR3 runs 16 residues. Germline-derived CDR1 and CDR2 are MNHEY and SVGAGI. The CDR3, as DNA: TGTGCCAGCAGTTACTCGACCATGGGGGGGTACTATGGCTACACCTTC. Translating it yields CASSYSTMGGYYGYTF.

The chain is built from TRBV7-3 and TRBJ2-7; 8 bases match TRBD1. Trimming cost V 3 bases and J 6 bases; bases outside gene matches: 10. There are 15 residues in the CDR3. CDR1 is SGHTA and CDR2 is FQGTGA in the germline V gene. In DNA form, the CDR3 reads TGTGCCAGCAGCTTCTCCGGGACAGGAGCATTCGAGCAGTACTTC. It encodes CASSFSGTGAFEQYF. Variable domain in full (rest from reference TRBV7-3 and TRBJ2-7): GAGVSQTPSNKVTEKGKYVELRCDPISGHTALYWYRQSLGQGPEFLIYFQGTGAADDSGLPNDRFFAVRPEGSVSTLKIQRTERGDSAVYLCASSFSGTGAFEQYFGPGTRLTVT.

V usage is TRBV3-1 (or the pseudogene TRBV3-2) and J usage is TRBJ2-1; maybe TRBD2 (7 bases). The germline V gene has CDR1 LGHDT and CDR2 YNNKEL (reference sequence). The CDR3 runs to 14 residues. Trimming removed 6 bases from V and 7 bases from J, with 16 bases in between. The chain's CDR3 is CASSRGGAGNEQFF. CDR3 in DNA: TGTGCCAGCAGTCGAGGGGGGGCAGGAAATGAGCAGTTCTTC.

The J gene is TRBJ1-2, the V gene TRBV7-9; 7 bases fit TRBD1. The junction had 10 bases not matched to a gene; V was cut back by 8 bases and J by 7 bases. The CDR3 runs to 13 residues. Germline V lookup: CDR1 SEHNR, CDR2 FQNEAQ (reference sequence). The CDR3 region is CASLLQGISGYTF. As DNA, the CDR3 is TGTGCCAGCCTTTTACAGGGGATTAGTGGCTACACCTTC.

The rearrangement joins TRBV7-5 to TRBJ1-1. TRBV7-5 is classified as a pseudogene. The length of the CDR3 is 17 residues. This CDR3 reads CARSLGEREGANTEAFF. Written as DNA, the CDR3 is TGTGCCAGAAGCTTAGGGGAACGGGAGGGGGCGAACACTGAAGCTTTCTTT.

V is TRBV18 and J is TRBJ1-6; possible D gene TRBD1, 6 bases. The CDR3 runs 13 residues. Deletions cut 3 bases from V and 7 bases from J, with 7 bases between. Germline V gene sequence: CDR1 KGHSH, CDR2 LQKENI. This chain's CDR3 is CASSPGQNSPLHF. The CDR3 DNA follows: TGTGCCAGCTCACCCGGACAGAATTCACCCCTCCACTTT.

The CDR3 bases are TGCGCCAGCAGCCAAGAAGTCCGTACAGGGTGGGATGGCTACACCTTC. It encodes CASSQEVRTGWDGYTF. The V call is TRBV4-3, the J call TRBJ1-2; the D gene is possibly TRBD1 (6 bases). Trimming cost V 0 bases and J 6 bases, with 17 bases left between them. The CDR3 spans 16 residues. Per the germline V gene, CDR1 is LGHNA and CDR2 is YSLEER.

The chain links TRBV5-1 to TRBJ2-2; 10 bases are a match to TRBD1. Germline V gene lookup returns CDR1 SGHRS and CDR2 YFSETQ. The CDR3 has 14 residues. The junction had 5 bases not matched to a gene; V was cut back by 5 bases and J by 7 bases. The CDR3 protein is CASRMGQGSGELFF. Written as DNA, the CDR3 is TGCGCCAGCAGAATGGGACAGGGGAGCGGGGAGCTGTTTTTT.

The chain uses TRBV6-5 and TRBJ2-3, with unresolved D. V lost 0 bases to trimming and J lost 7 bases, with 11 bases between them. The V gene's germline CDR1 is MNHEY and CDR2 SVGAGI. This CDR3 is 14 amino acids long. The CDR3 spells CASSYSAEQNTQYF. CDR3 coding DNA: TGTGCCAGCAGTTACTCGGCCGAACAGAATACGCAGTATTTT.

This clone was recorded a few times. The chain has TRBV6-5 and TRBJ1-1; no clear D. The CDR3 is 15 amino acids. Germline CDR1 and CDR2: MNHEY and SVGAGI. V lost 0 bases, J lost 2 bases, and 10 bases lay in between. CDR3 in DNA: TGTGCCAGCAGTTACTCCCCGACACCTAACACTGAAGCTTTCTTT. This sequence encodes CASSYSPTPNTEAFF.

The genes are TRBV3-1 (or the pseudogene TRBV3-2) and TRBJ1-2; tentative D call: TRBD1 (6 bases). Germline lookup yields CDR1 LGHDT and CDR2 YNNKEL (reference sequence). V lost 4 bases and J 5 bases, leaving 20 bases between the germline ends. The CDR3 loop spans 16 amino acids. The CDR3 loop reads CASSLESLGAQYGYTF. The CDR3 nucleotides are TGTGCCAGCAGCCTGGAGAGTCTGGGGGCGCAGTATGGCTACACCTTC.

This chain joins TRBV27 and TRBJ2-1; weak D call: TRBD2 (6 bases). The CDR3 runs 13 residues. Looked up from germline, CDR1 is MNHEY and CDR2 is SMNVEV (reference sequence). V was cut by 2 bases and J by 12 bases, with 14 bases left in between. The DNA for the CDR3 is TGTGCCAGCAGTTTAGTCCCGGGGGAAGTGCAGTTCTTC. This translates into CASSLVPGEVQFF.

The chain carries TRBV15 and TRBJ1-2; D not resolved. From germline, CDR1 is LNHNV and CDR2 YYDKDF (reference sequence). V was shortened by 5 bases and J by 4 bases, with 14 bases between the two germline ends. The CDR3 spans 14 residues. CDR3: CATSPSGQSYGYTF. The DNA of the CDR3 is TGTGCCACCAGCCCGAGCGGCCAGAGCTATGGCTACACCTTC.

The chain couples TRBV9 to TRBJ2-5; 10 bases line up with TRBD2. The CDR3 runs 16 residues. Germline V gene sequence: CDR1 SGDLS, CDR2 YYNGEE. The V gene end was trimmed by 0 bases and the J gene end by 7 bases; junction bases not matched to a gene: 9. The DNA of the CDR3 is TGTGCCAGCAGCGTAGATCCAGCGGGGGGGCAAAGGACCCAGTACTTC. It is translated as CASSVDPAGGQRTQYF.

V gene TRBV30 combines with J gene TRBJ1-2; TRBD1 matches at 7 bases. With 0 bases clipped from V and 14 bases from J, the junction kept 6 bases outside the gene matches. Germline V lookup: CDR1 GTSNPN, CDR2 SVGIG (reference sequence). The CDR3 contains 11 residues. This CDR3 reads CAWSVQGGRTF. DNA of the CDR3: TGTGCCTGGAGTGTACAAGGGGGCCGAACCTTC.

The CDR3, as DNA: TGTGCCAGTAGCAGAAGCGGCGAGCAGTTCTTC. Encoded protein: CASSRSGEQFF. The chain joins TRBV19 to TRBJ2-1; a weak D match, TRBD2 (5 bases). Per the germline V gene, CDR1 is LNHDA and CDR2 is SQIVND (reference sequence). CDR3 length equals 11 residues. V was shortened by 6 bases and J by 10 bases, with 10 bases between the two germline ends.

V is TRBV7-2 and J is TRBJ2-5, with 8 positions matching TRBD2. Germline CDR1 is SGHTA and CDR2 is FQGNSA. The J segment lost 4 bases and the V segment lost 2 bases, leaving 3 bases of the junction unmatched. This CDR3 spans 14 amino acids. The CDR3 region has the DNA TGTGCCAGCAGCTTAAGGGCGGGGGGAGAGACCCAGTACTTC. As protein: CASSLRAGGETQYF.

The chain links TRBV20-1 to TRBJ1-1, with D maybe TRBD1 (5 bases). Germline V gene sequence: CDR1 DFQATT, CDR2 SNEGSKA (reference sequence). V lost 7 bases and J 7 bases, leaving 10 bases between the germline ends. CDR3 size: 10 residues. CDR3 DNA: TGCAGTGGCAGGGAGGGTGAAGCTTTCTTT. Protein sequence: CSGREGEAFF.